Shown below are 15 T cell receptor beta chains from a single sample sequenced in a study of CD8 T cells in Susac syndrome. Random hexamers were used to reverse transcribe an amount of roughly 0.45 to 1 ug RNA. TCRdb analysed the immunoSEQ multiplex PCR reads with MiXCR anew, one entry per CDR3 protein. The sample gives hundreds of thousands of distinct CDR3 sequences, about 95% of which show up once; roughly 0.1% is in the top ten. The sequenced sample was CD4+ T cells from PBMCs. The receptors derive from a human donor with Susac syndrome.

The genes are TRBV23-1 and TRBJ2-5, with D possibly called TRBD1 or TRBD2 (5 bases each). TRBV23-1 is an ORF, and what it does is uncertain. This CDR3 spans 16 amino acids. V was cut by 6 bases and J by 3 bases, with 20 bases left in between. CDR3 in amino acids: CASRRRPGTRKETQYF. In DNA form, the CDR3 reads TGCGCCAGCAGGAGACGACCCGGGACGAGGAAAGAGACCCAGTACTTC.

The chain combines TRBV7-6 with TRBJ2-3; D possibly corresponds to TRBD2 (6 bases). V lost 4 bases to trimming and J lost 0 bases, with 20 bases between them. The CDR3 contains 18 residues. The germline V gene has CDR1 SGHVS and CDR2 FNYEAQ. The chain's CDR3 is CASSSSRRGKISTDTQYF. The DNA of the CDR3 is TGTGCCAGCAGCTCGTCAAGGCGGGGCAAAATTAGCACAGATACGCAGTATTTT. The variable domain in full, with the rest retrieved from reference TRBV7-6 and TRBJ2-3, is GAGVSQSPRYKVTKRGQDVALRCDPISGHVSLYWYRQALGQGPEFLTYFNYEAQQDKSGLPNDRFSAERPEGSISTLTIQRTEQRDSAMYRCASSSSRRGKISTDTQYFGPGTRLTVL.

This rearrangement joins TRBV30 to TRBJ2-3, with a tentative D call TRBD1 (5 bases). Germline lookup yields CDR1 GTSNPN and CDR2 SVGIG (reference sequence). The germline V and J ends were trimmed by 4 bases and 5 bases, with 10 bases remaining between them. This CDR3 contains 12 residues. CDR3 amino acids: CAWTAGQDTQYF. CDR3 nucleotide sequence: TGTGCCTGGACGGCAGGGCAAGATACGCAGTATTTT.

This chain links TRBV14 with TRBJ2-1; 8 bases are a match to TRBD1. The V gene's germline CDR1 is SGHDN and CDR2 FVKESK. The V gene end was trimmed by 5 bases and the J gene end by 4 bases; junction bases not matched to a gene: 7. The CDR3 sequence is 15 residues long. Here the CDR3 DNA reads TGTGCCAGCAGCATCCAGGGGGCTCGGTACAATGAGCAGTTCTTC. It specifies CASSIQGARYNEQFF.

The J gene is TRBJ2-5, the V gene TRBV5-1; 11 nucleotides line up with TRBD1. The CDR3 contains 15 residues. Germline-derived CDR1 and CDR2 are SGHRS and YFSETQ. Trimming removed 4 bases from V and 5 bases from J; junction bases left unmatched: 7. CDR3 loop: CASSEGQGGLETQYF. In DNA, the CDR3 is TGCGCCAGCAGCGAGGGACAGGGGGGATTGGAGACCCAGTACTTC.

The V call is TRBV29-1, the J call TRBJ2-1; D could derive from TRBD1 or TRBD2 (5 bases each). Germline V gives CDR1 SQVTM, CDR2 ANQGSEA. The V end lost 8 bases, the J end lost 7 bases, and 21 bases lay between the germline ends. The CDR3 runs to 14 residues. The CDR3 bases are TGCAGCACCGACAGACTCTTTGAGGGGAATGAGCAGTTCTTC. It encodes CSTDRLFEGNEQFF.

The rearrangement uses TRBV4-1 and TRBJ2-2, with 9 bases lining up with TRBD1. Germline V gene sequence: CDR1 MGHRA, CDR2 YSYEKL. The CDR3 has 15 amino acids. J gave up 14 bases and V 1 base, and 11 bases lay outside the gene matches. This CDR3 is CASSQGDRVKLSLFF. The CDR3 DNA is TGCGCCAGCAGCCAAGGGGACAGGGTGAAACTAAGTCTGTTTTTT.

The rearrangement joins TRBV9 to TRBJ1-3; D is unresolved. This CDR3 region has 15 residues. Germline-derived CDR1 and CDR2 are SGDLS and YYNGEE. V was shortened by 5 bases and J by 0 bases, with 12 bases between the two germline ends. The CDR3 DNA follows: TGTGCCAGCAGTCTAGCCCAGAACTCTGGAAACACCATATATTTT. Its protein is CASSLAQNSGNTIYF.

This clonotype was seen just once. The chain links TRBV20-1 to TRBJ1-2, with D unclear. V dropped 0 bases and J dropped 6 bases, with 11 bases sitting between them. CDR3 length: 13 amino acids. Germline V CDR1 and CDR2: DFQATT, SNEGSKA (reference sequence). The CDR3 reads CSARDPIGNGYTF. For the CDR3, the DNA is TGCAGTGCTAGAGACCCCATTGGTAATGGCTACACCTTC.

The CDR3 DNA reads as TGTGCCAGCAGCCGGACAGGGGCCACAACCGGACCCACTGAAGCTTTCTTT. Amino acid sequence: CASSRTGATTGPTEAFF. V usage is TRBV7-3 and J usage is TRBJ1-1, with TRBD1 matching over 9 bases. This CDR3 region has 17 residues. V lost 5 bases, J lost 4 bases, and 14 bases stayed unmatched. Germline V gene data show CDR1 as SGHTA and CDR2 as FQGTGA.

CDR3 residues: CASSRDRGNEQYF. The CDR3 coding sequence is TGTGCCAGCAGCCGGGACAGGGGTAACGAGCAGTACTTC. The rearrangement links TRBV2 to TRBJ2-7, with TRBD1 identical over 10 bases. The germline V gene has CDR1 SNHLY and CDR2 FYNNEI. Trimming took 6 bases from V and 5 from J; bases not matched to a gene: 4. CDR3 size: 13 residues.

This chain connects TRBV29-1 to TRBJ2-1; D unresolved. The CDR3 has 13 amino acids. Trimming stripped 6 bases from V and 2 bases from J, with 11 bases between. Germline V gene lookup returns CDR1 SQVTM and CDR2 ANQGSEA. CDR3 amino acids: CSVRWVTYNEQFF. CDR3 DNA: TGCAGCGTCCGGTGGGTCACCTACAATGAGCAGTTCTTC.

CDR3 protein: CSATLAGGTDTQYF. Here the CDR3 DNA reads TGCAGTGCTACACTAGCGGGAGGTACAGATACGCAGTATTTT. The chain recombines TRBV20-1 with TRBJ2-3; 12 positions agree with TRBD2. The CDR3 contains 14 residues. Trimming at V came to 4 bases and at J to 3 bases, leaving 2 bases not matched to a gene. Germline V gives CDR1 DFQATT, CDR2 SNEGSKA (reference sequence).

The chain's CDR3 is CATSDPVSYGYTF. CDR3 in DNA: TGTGCCACCAGTGACCCCGTATCTTATGGCTACACCTTC. The chain uses TRBV24-1 and TRBJ1-2; the D is unclear. Deletions cut 4 bases from V and 5 bases from J, with 10 bases between. The CDR3 sequence is 13 residues long. The germline V gene encodes CDR1 KGHDR and CDR2 SFDVKD.

V gene TRBV4-1 combines with J gene TRBJ1-2; TRBD1 aligns across 8 bases. V trimming: 5 bases; J trimming: 2 bases; junction bases outside the gene matches: 16. There are 18 residues in the CDR3. CDR1 and CDR2 (germline): MGHRA, YSYEKL. CDR3 residues: CASSGGQGRWRPNYGYTF. In DNA, the CDR3 is TGCGCCAGCAGCGGAGGACAGGGTAGGTGGCGGCCAAACTATGGCTACACCTTC.